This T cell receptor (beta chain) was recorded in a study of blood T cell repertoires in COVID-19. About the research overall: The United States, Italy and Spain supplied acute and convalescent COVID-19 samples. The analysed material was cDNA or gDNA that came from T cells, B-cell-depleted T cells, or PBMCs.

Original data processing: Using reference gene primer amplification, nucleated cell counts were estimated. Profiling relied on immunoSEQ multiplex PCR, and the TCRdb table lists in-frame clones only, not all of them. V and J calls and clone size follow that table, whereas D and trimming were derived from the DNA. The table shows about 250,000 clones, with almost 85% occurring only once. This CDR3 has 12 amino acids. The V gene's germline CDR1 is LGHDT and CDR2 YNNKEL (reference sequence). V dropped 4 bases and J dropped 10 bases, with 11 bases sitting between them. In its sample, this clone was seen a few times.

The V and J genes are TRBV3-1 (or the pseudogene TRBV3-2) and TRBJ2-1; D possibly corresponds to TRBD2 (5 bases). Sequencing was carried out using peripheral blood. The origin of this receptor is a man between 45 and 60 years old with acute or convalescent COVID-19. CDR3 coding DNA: TGTGCCAGCAGCCTGCCTCGAGGGGAGCAGTTCTTC. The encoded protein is CASSLPRGEQFF.